This entry features one T cell receptor (beta chain) sequence. Its matching antigen is unknown. The sample is drawn from a study of OX40 agonist ivuxolimab in advanced cancers. Overall study: Patients assigned to dose escalation were diagnosed with hepatocellular carcinoma, melanoma, renal cell or head and neck cancer. Subjects had a mean age of around 60 years, with a range of 23 to 79; more than 70% were male.

V dropped 3 bases and J dropped 0; count of bases not matched to a gene: 12. In germline, CDR1 is MGHRA, CDR2 YSYEKL. There are 20 residues in the CDR3. The study's findings and limits: The mean number of expanded clones was higher in CD8+ T cells than in CD4+.

TCRdb's table, derived via immunoSEQ multiplex PCR, lists solely in-frame clones and lacks some. The sample has 65,000 to 95,000 clones, more than 80% seen once. The starting material was CD4+ or CD8+ T cells sorted from blood, obtained in a trial of the OX40 agonist ivuxolimab. This clonotype was obtained from an adult with an advanced solid tumor such as melanoma, head and neck, liver or kidney cancer. The V call is TRBV4-1, the J call TRBJ2-7, with 15 bases fitting TRBD2. The CDR3 DNA follows: TGCGCCAGCAGCCAGGGTCCGGGACTAGCGGGAGGCAGGCACTCCTACGAGCAGTACTTC. Amino acids: CASSQGPGLAGGRHSYEQYF.